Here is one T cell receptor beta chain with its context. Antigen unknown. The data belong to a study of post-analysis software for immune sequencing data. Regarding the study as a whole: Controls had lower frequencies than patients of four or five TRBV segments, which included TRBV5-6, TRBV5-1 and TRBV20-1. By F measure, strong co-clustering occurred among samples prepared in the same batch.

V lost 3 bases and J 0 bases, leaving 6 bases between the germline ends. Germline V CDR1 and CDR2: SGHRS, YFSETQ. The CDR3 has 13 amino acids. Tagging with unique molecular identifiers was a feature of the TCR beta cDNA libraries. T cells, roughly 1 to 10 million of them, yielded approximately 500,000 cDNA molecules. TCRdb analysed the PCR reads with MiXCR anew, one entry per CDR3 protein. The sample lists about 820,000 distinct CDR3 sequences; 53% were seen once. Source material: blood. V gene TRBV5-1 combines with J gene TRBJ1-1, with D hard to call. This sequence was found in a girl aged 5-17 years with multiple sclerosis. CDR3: CASSSDVNTEAFF. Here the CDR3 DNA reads TGCGCCAGCAGCTCCGATGTGAACACTGAAGCTTTCTTT.